This T cell receptor (beta chain) came from a study of identifying expanded T cells in peripheral blood. Study-level results: Approximately 2-week clone count variance significantly increased as total template count grew. About 1.3 clones differed between technical replicates, versus roughly 17 and 20 over time.

Comments on this clone: Antigen specificity is unknown.

During the collection period, no donor immune events like infections were recorded. The CDR3 is 14 amino acids. The V gene's germline CDR1 is SGHDT and CDR2 YYEEEE. V was cut by 2 bases and J by 1 base, with 9 bases left in between. Profiled with immunoSEQ multiplex PCR; TCRdb holds only in-frame clones, not every one. The table has nearly 60,000 clones, roughly 87% seen once. The chain joins TRBV5-6 to TRBJ1-1; D not resolved. The receptor comes from a person aged 18 to 75 in good health. Sequencing was carried out using blood. The CDR3 region is CASSLWYSNTEAFF. The CDR3 bases are TGTGCCAGCAGCTTATGGTATTCGAACACTGAAGCTTTCTTT. The full variable domain, rest sourced from reference TRBV5-6 and TRBJ1-1, is DAGVTQSPTHLIKTRGQQVTLRCSPKSGHDTVSWYQQALGQGPQFIFQYYEEEERQRGNFPDRFSGHQFPNYSSELNVNALLLGDSALYLCASSLWYSNTEAFFGQGTRLTVV.